Listed below are T cell receptor beta chains from one sample, sequenced in a study of blood T cell repertoires in COVID-19. The table came from immunoSEQ multiplex PCR; TCRdb's copy has only in-frame clones and leaves some out. The table records about 150,000 clones, about 85% of them present only once. The sequencing sample was made of peripheral blood. Receptor source: a man between 60 and 70 years old with COVID-19, enrolled during active disease. Both conserved end residues are part of each CDR3.

len,j_gene,v_gene,CDR3aa
16,TRBJ1-2,TRBV28,CATLPPKGRGVGGYTF
16,TRBJ2-5,TRBV10-3,CAISESSRQGGKTQYF
20,TRBJ2-3,TRBV19,CASSLRGVTSGSGGTDTQYF
15,TRBJ1-2,TRBV7-9,CASRAGVAPNYGYTF
14,TRBJ1-5,TRBV3-1/TRBV3-2,CASSRRDSNQPQHF
14,TRBJ1-5,TRBV19,CASSITGTNQPQHF
13,TRBJ2-1,TRBV19,CASSKLRGNEQFF
13,TRBJ2-7,TRBV28,CATSRGRDYEQYF
14,TRBJ1-5,TRBV18,CASSPGTGNQPQHF
14,TRBJ2-7,TRBV3-1/TRBV3-2,CASSQAGSSYEQYF
16,TRBJ2-2,TRBV4-3,CASSQAYGANTGELFF
15,TRBJ2-7,TRBV5-1,CASSLVGQGAHEQYF
11,TRBJ2-5,TRBV20-1,CSVVNRETQYF
15,TRBJ2-7,TRBV27,CASSLLGIEGYEQYF
15,TRBJ1-2,TRBV4-1,CASSQAPSGTHGYTF
15,TRBJ1-3,TRBV9,CASSGTGGPGNTIYF
12,TRBJ2-5,TRBV6-5,CASTPAGETQYF
15,TRBJ2-1,TRBV19,CASSREGRATYEQFF
20,TRBJ2-5,TRBV24-1,CATSDPRPGQGKEDRETQYF
13,TRBJ2-1,TRBV18,CASSRTSLNEQFF
14,TRBJ1-4,TRBV18,CASSPPTGGEKLFF
11,TRBJ1-1,TRBV6-5,CASSSNREAFF
14,TRBJ2-5,TRBV3-1/TRBV3-2,CASSSQGPQETQYF
15,TRBJ1-5,TRBV5-1,CASSLQGDRNQPQHF
14,TRBJ1-2,TRBV19,CASSSGGTNYGYTF
12,TRBJ1-1,TRBV11-3,CATGEQGAEAFF
14,TRBJ1-1,TRBV29-1,CSVGGTAMNTEAFF
13,TRBJ1-1,TRBV7-2,CASSFRRGTEAFF
17,TRBJ1-4,TRBV11-2,CASSLNLRTGVPAKLFF
16,TRBJ2-5,TRBV7-7,CASSPAGLAGGDTQYF
13,TRBJ2-7,TRBV11-2,CASSLNRFNEQYF
16,TRBJ2-2,TRBV6-2/TRBV6-3,CASSLLDSQLTGELFF
16,TRBJ1-2,TRBV19,CASSIPGQGNNYGYTF
14,TRBJ1-2,TRBV6-2/TRBV6-3,CASSYIIQADGYTF
14,TRBJ1-2,TRBV9,CASTGTVADYGYTF
15,TRBJ1-4,TRBV2,CASSSPPGSNEKLFF
15,TRBJ2-7,TRBV11-1,CASSLEDRGTYEQYF
13,TRBJ2-1,TRBV3-1/TRBV3-2,CASSQVSYNEQFF
14,TRBJ2-7,TRBV15,CATSTWTGEAEQYF
16,TRBJ2-1,TRBV7-2,CASSLAASGGKNEQFF
16,TRBJ1-1,TRBV6-1,CASSEIPGEANTEAFF